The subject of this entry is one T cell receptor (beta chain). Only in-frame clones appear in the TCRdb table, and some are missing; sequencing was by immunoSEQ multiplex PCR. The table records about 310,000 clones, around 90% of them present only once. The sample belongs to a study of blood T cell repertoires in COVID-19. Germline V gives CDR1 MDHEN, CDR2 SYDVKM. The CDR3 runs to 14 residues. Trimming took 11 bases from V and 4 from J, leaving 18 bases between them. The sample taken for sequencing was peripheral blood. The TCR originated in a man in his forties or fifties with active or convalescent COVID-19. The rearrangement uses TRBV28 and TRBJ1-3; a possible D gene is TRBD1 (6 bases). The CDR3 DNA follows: TGTGCCGGCCAAACGACAGGTTCCGGAAACACCATATATTTT. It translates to CAGQTTGSGNTIYF. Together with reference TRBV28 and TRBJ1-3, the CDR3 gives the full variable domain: DVKVTQSSRYLVKRTGEKVFLECVQDMDHENMFWYRQDPGLGLRLIYFSYDVKMKEKGDIPEGYSVSREKKERFSLILESASTNQTSMYLCAGQTTGSGNTIYFGEGSWLTVV.